This T cell receptor beta chain emerged from a study of Graves' ophthalmopathy and Graves' hyperthyroidism. This clonotype is deemed medium-sized (0.01 to 0.1%). RNA transcripts yielded amplified TCR beta CDR3 regions. Following a first-round RT-PCR that used HTBI primers, a second-round multiplex PCR was carried out. One entry per CDR3 protein, called by TCRdb with MiXCR from the multiplex PCR reads. Altogether 57,000 or so distinct CDR3 sequences are present, 45% to 55% being singletons, with the ten largest covering approximately 4.8%. The sequence was obtained from an adult woman with Graves' ophthalmopathy. Material: peripheral blood.

CDR3 bases: TGTGCCACCAGGGGGACCGCGGGGTACTACACCTTC. Translation gives CATRGTAGYYTF. The V and J genes are TRBV24-1 and TRBJ1-2; possibly TRBD1 for D (5 bases). The germline V and J ends were trimmed by 7 bases and 10 bases, with 15 bases remaining between them. Germline V gene sequence: CDR1 KGHDR, CDR2 SFDVKD. CDR3 length equals 12 residues.